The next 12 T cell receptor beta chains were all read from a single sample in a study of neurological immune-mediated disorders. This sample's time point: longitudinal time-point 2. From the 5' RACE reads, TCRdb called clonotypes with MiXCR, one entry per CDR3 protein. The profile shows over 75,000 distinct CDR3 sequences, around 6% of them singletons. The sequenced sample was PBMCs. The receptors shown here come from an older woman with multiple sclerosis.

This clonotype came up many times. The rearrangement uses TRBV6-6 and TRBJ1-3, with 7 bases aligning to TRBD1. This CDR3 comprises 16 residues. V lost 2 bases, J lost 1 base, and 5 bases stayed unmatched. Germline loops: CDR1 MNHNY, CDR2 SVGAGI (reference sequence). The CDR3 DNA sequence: TGTGCCAGCAGTTACGGACAGGATCGTTCTGGAAACACCATATATTTT. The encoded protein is CASSYGQDRSGNTIYF.

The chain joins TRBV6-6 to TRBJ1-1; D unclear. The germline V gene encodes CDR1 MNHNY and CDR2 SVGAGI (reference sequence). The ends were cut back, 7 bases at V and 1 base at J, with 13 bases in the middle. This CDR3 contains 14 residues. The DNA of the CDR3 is TGTGCCAGCAATGGGGTTGGCGGGAACACTGAAGCTTTCTTT. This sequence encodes CASNGVGGNTEAFF.

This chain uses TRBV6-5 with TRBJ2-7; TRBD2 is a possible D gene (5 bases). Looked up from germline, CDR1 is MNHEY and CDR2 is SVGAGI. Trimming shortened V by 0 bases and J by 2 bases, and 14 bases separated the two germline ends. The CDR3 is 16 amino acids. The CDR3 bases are TGTGCCAGCAGTTACTCGAGGGTCCCATCCCCCTACGAGCAGTACTTC. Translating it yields CASSYSRVPSPYEQYF.

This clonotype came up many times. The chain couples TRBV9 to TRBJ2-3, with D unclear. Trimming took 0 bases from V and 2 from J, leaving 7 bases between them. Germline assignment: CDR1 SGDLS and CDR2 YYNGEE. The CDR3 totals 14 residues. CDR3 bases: TGTGCCAGCAGCGTAGATCAGAACACAGATACGCAGTATTTT. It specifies CASSVDQNTDTQYF.

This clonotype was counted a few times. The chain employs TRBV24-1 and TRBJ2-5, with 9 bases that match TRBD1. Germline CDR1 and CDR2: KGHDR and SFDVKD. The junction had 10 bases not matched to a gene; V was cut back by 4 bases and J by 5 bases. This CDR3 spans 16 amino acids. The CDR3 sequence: CATSDSGTGRTETQYF. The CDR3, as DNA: TGTGCCACCAGTGACTCCGGGACAGGGCGGACTGAGACCCAGTACTTC.

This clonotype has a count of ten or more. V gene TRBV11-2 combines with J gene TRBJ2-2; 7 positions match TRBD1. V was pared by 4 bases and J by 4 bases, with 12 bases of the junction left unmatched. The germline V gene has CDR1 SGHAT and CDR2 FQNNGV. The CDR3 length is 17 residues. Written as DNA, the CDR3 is TGTGCCAGCAGCTCACTCGGACAGGCTAACGGCACCGGGGAGCTGTTTTTT. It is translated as CASSSLGQANGTGELFF.

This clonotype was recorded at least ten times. The chain's CDR3 is CATSLGGGGNQPQHF. CDR3 nucleotide sequence: TGTGCCACCAGTCTTGGCGGGGGCGGCAATCAGCCCCAGCATTTT. The rearrangement links TRBV24-1 to TRBJ1-5; the D gene is possibly TRBD1 (6 bases). The CDR3 covers 15 residues. V was trimmed by 6 bases and J by 2 bases, leaving 13 bases between them. CDR1 KGHDR and CDR2 SFDVKD come from the germline V gene.

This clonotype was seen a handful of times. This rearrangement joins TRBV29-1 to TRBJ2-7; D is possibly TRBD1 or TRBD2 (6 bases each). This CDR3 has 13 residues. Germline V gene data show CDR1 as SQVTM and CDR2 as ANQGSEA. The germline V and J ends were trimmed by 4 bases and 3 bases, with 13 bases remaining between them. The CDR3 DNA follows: TGCAGCGTTGCCGGGGGCGGAGGCTACGAGCAGTACTTC. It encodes CSVAGGGGYEQYF.

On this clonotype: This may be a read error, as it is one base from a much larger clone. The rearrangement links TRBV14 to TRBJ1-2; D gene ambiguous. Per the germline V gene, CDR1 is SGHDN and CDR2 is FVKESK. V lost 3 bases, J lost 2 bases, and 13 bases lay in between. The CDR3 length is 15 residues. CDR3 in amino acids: CASSQGMERNYGYTF. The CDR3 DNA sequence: TGTGCCAGCAGCCAGGGGATGGAAAGGAACTATGGCTACACCTTC.

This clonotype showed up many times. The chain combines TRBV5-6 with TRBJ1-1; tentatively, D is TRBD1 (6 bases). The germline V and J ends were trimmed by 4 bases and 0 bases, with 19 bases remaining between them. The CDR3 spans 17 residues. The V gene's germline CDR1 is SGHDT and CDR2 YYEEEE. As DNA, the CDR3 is TGTGCCAGCAGCCCCCCGGACAGAAAGTACATGAACACTGAAGCTTTCTTT. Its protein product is CASSPPDRKYMNTEAFF.

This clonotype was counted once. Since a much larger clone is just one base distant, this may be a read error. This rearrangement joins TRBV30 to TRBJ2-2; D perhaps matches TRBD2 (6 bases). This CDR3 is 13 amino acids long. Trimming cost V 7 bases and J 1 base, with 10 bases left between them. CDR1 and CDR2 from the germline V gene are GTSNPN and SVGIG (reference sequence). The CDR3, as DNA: TGTGCCTACGGGACTGTGAACACCGGGGAGCTGTTTTTT. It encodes CAYGTVNTGELFF.

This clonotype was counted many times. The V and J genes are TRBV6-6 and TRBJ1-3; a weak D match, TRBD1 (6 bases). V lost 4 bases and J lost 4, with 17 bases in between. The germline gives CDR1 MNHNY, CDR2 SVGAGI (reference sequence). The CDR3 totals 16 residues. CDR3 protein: CASSSRGRGGGNTIYF. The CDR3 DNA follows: TGTGCCAGCAGTTCTCGGGGGAGGGGGGGCGGAAACACCATATATTTT.